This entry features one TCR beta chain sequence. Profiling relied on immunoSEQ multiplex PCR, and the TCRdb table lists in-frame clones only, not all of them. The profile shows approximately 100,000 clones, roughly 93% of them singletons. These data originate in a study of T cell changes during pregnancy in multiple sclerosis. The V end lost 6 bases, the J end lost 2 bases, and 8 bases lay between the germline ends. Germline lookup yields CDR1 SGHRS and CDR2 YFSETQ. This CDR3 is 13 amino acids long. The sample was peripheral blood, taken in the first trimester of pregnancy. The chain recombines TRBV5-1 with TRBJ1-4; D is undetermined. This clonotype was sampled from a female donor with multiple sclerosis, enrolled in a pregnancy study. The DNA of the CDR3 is TGCGCCAGCAAGGAGGTTACTAATGAAAAACTGTTTTTT. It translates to CASKEVTNEKLFF.